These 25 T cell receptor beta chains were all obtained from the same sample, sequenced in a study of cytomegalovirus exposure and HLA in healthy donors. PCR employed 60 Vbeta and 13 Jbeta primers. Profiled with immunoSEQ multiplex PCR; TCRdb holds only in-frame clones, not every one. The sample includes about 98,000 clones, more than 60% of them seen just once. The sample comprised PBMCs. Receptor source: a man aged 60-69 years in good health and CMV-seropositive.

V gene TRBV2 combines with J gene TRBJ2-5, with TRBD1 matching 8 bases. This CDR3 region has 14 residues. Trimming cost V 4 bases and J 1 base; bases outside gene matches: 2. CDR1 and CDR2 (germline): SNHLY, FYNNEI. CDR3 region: CASSADRGQETQYF. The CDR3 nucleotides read TGTGCCAGCAGTGCCGACAGGGGCCAAGAGACCCAGTACTTC. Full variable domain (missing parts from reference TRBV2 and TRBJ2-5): EPEVTQTPSHQVTQMGQEVILRCVPISNHLYFYWYRQILGQKVEFLVSFYNNEISEKSEIFDDQFSVERPDGSNFTLKIRSTKLEDSAMYFCASSADRGQETQYFGPGTRLLVL.

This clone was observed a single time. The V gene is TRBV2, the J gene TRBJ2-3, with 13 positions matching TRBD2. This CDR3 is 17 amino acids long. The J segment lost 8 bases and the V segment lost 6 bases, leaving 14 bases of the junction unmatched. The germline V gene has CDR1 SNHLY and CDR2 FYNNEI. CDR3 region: CASRLPGGTSGTGTQYF. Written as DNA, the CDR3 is TGTGCCAGCAGGCTACCCGGCGGGACTAGCGGGACGGGTACGCAGTATTTT.

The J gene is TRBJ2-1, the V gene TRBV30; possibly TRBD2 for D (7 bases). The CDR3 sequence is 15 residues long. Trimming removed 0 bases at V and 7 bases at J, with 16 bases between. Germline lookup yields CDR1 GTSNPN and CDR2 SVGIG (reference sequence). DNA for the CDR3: TGTGCCTGGAGTGTCCTCGGGGGGCCTAAAAATGAGCAGTTCTTC. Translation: CAWSVLGGPKNEQFF. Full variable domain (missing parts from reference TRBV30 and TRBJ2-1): SQTIHQWPATLVQPVGSPLSLECTVEGTSNPNLYWYRQAAGRGLQLLFYSVGIGQISSEVPQNLSASRPQDRQFILSSKKLLLSDSGFYLCAWSVLGGPKNEQFFGPGTRLTVL.

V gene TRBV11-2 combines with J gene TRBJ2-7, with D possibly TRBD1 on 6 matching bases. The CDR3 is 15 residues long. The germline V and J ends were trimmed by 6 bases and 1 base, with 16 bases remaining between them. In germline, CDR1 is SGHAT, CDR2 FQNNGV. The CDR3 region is CASRRTEPISYEQYF. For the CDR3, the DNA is TGTGCCAGCAGGCGGACAGAGCCTATTTCCTACGAGCAGTACTTC.

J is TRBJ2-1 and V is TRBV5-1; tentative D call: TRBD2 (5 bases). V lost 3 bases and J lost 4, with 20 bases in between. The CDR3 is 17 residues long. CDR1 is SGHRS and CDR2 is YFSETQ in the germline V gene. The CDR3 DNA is TGCGCCAGCAGCTGGCCCCCAAAGGGAGCGAGTTACAATGAGCAGTTCTTC. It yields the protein CASSWPPKGASYNEQFF. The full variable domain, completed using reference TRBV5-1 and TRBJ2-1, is KAGVTQTPRYLIKTRGQQVTLSCSPISGHRSVSWYQQTPGQGLQFLFEYFSETQRNKGNFPGRFSGRQFSNSRSEMNVSTLELGDSALYLCASSWPPKGASYNEQFFGPGTRLTVL.

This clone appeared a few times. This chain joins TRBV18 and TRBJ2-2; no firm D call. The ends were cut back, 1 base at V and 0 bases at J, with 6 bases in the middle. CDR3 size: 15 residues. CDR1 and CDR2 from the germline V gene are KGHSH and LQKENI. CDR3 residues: CASSPLPANTGELFF. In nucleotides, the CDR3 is TGTGCCAGCTCACCACTTCCAGCGAACACCGGGGAGCTGTTTTTT.

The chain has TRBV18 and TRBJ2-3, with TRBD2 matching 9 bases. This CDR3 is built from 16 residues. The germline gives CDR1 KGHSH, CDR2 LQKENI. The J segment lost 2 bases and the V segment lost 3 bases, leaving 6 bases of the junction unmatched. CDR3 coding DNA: TGTGCCAGCTCACCCCTTAGCGGGGGAAACACAGATACGCAGTATTTT. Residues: CASSPLSGGNTDTQYF. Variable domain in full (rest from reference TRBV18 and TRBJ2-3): NAGVMQNPRHLVRRRGQEARLRCSPMKGHSHVYWYRQLPEEGLKFMVYLQKENIIDESGMPKERFSAEFPKEGPSILRIQQVVRGDSAAYFCASSPLSGGNTDTQYFGPGTRLTVL.

CDR3 DNA sequence: TGTGCCAGCAGCTTGAGTCCCCGGGGATCCTACAATGAGCAGTTCTTC. Translation gives CASSLSPRGSYNEQFF. The rearrangement uses TRBV5-4 and TRBJ2-1, with D perhaps TRBD2 (5 bases). This CDR3 comprises 16 residues. Germline CDR1 and CDR2: SGHNT and YYREEE (reference sequence). Trimming left V 1 base short and J 1 base short, with 12 bases between.

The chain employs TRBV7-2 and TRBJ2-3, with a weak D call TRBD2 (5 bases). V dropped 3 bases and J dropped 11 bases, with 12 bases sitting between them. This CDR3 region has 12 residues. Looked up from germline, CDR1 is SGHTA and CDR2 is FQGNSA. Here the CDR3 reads CASSFGPREQYF. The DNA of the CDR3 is TGTGCCAGCAGCTTTGGTCCTCGGGAGCAGTATTTT.

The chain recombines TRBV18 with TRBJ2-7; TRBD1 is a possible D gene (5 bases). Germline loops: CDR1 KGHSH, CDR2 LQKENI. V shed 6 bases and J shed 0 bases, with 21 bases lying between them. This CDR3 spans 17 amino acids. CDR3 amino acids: CASSTGGRGHYSYEQYF. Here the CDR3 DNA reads TGTGCCAGCTCCACCGGCGGAAGGGGCCATTACTCCTACGAGCAGTACTTC.

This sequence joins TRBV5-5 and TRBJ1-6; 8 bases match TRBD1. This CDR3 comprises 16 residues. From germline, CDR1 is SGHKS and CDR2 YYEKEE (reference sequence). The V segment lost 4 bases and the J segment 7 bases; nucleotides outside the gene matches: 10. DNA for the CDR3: TGTGCCAGCAGCCCAACGACAGGGGCGGGAAATTCACCCCTCCACTTT. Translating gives CASSPTTGAGNSPLHF. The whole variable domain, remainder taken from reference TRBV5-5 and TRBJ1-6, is DAGVTQSPTHLIKTRGQQVTLRCSPISGHKSVSWYQQVLGQGPQFIFQYYEKEERGRGNFPDRFSARQFPNYSSELNVNALLLGDSALYLCASSPTTGAGNSPLHFGNGTRLTVT.

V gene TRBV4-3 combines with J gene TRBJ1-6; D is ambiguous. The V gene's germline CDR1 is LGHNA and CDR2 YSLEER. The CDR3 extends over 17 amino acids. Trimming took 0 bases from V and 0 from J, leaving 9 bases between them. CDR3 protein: CASSQDVVSSYNSPLHF. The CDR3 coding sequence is TGCGCCAGCAGCCAAGATGTGGTGAGCTCCTATAATTCACCCCTCCACTTT.

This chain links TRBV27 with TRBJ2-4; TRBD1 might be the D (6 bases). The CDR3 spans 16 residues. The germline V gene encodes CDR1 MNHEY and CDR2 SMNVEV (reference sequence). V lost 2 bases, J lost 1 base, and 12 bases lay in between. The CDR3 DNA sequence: TGTGCCAGCAGTTTACTCGGACAGTCCGCCAAAAACATTCAGTACTTC. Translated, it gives CASSLLGQSAKNIQYF.

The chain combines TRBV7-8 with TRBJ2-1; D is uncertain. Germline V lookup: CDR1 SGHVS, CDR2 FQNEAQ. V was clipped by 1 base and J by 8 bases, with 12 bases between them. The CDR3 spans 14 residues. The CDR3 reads CASSLGISPDEQFF. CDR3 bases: TGTGCCAGCAGCTTAGGTATTAGCCCGGATGAGCAGTTCTTC.

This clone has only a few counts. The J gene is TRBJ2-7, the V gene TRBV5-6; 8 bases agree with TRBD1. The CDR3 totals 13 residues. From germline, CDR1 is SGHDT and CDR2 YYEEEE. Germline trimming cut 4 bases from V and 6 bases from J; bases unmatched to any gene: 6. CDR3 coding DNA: TGTGCCAGCAGCCACAGGGGGTTTGGCGAGCAGTACTTC. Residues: CASSHRGFGEQYF.

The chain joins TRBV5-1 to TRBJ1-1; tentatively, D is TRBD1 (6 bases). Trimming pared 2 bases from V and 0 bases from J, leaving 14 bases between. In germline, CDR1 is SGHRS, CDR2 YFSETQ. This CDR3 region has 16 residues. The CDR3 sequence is CASSLEGVGMNTEAFF. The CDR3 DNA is TGCGCCAGCAGCTTAGAGGGGGTGGGCATGAACACTGAAGCTTTCTTT.

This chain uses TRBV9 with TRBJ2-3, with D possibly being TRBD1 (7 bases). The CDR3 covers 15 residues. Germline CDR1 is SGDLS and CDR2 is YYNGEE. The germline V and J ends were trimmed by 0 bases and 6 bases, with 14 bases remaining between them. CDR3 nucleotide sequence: TGTGCCAGCAGCGTAGGCGGAGGGGGCTCGGATACGCAGTATTTT. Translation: CASSVGGGGSDTQYF.

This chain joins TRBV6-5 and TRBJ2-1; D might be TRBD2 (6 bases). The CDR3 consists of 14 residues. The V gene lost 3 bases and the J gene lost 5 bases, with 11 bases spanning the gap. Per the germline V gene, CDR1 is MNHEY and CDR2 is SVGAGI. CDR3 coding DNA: TGTGCCAGCAGTTATGGAGGGTCCCACAATGAGCAGTTCTTC. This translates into CASSYGGSHNEQFF.

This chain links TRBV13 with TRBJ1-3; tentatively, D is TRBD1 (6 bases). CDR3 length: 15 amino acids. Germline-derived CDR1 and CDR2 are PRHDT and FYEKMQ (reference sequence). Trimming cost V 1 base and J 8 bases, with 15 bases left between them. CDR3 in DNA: TGTGCCAGCAGCTTAGCGGGGGGGCCGTTGCACACCATATATTTT. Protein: CASSLAGGPLHTIYF.

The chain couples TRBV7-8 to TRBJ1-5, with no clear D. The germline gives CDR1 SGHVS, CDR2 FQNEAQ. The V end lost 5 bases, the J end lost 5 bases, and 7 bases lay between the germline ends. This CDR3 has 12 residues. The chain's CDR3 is CASSASDQPQHF. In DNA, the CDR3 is TGTGCCAGCAGCGCCTCGGATCAGCCCCAGCATTTT.

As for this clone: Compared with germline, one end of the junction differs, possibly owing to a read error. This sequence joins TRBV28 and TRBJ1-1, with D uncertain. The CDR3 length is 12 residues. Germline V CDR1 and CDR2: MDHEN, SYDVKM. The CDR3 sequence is CASSLSRTEAFF. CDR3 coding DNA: TGTGCCAGCAGCTTATCGCGGACTGAAGCTTTCTTT.

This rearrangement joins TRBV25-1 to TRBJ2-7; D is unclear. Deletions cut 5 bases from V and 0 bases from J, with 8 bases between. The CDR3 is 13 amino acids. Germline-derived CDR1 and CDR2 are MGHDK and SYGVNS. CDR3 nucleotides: TGTGCCAGCAGTAGCGCAAACTCCTACGAGCAGTACTTC. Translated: CASSSANSYEQYF.

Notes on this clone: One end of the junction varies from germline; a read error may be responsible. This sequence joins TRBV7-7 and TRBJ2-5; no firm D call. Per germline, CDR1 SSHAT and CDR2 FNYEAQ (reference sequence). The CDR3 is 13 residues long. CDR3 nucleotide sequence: TGTGCTAGCAGCTTTGGCAGGTCAGAGACCCAGTACTTC. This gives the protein CASSFGRSETQYF.

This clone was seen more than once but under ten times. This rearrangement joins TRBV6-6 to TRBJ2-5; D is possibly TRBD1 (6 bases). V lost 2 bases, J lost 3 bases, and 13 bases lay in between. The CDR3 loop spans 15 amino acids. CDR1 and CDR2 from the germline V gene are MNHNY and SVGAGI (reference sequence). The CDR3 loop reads CASSYVRGGKETQYF. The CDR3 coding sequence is TGTGCCAGCAGTTACGTCAGGGGTGGCAAAGAGACCCAGTACTTC.

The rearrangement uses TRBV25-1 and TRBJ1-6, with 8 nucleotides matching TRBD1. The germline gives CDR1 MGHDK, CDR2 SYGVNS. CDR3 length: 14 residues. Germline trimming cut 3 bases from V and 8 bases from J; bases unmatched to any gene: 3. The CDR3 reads CASSDQGAYSPLHF. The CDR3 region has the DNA TGTGCCAGCAGTGATCAGGGGGCTTATTCACCCCTCCACTTT.